What follows are 7 T cell receptor beta chains derived from one specimen sequenced in a study of cytomegalovirus exposure and HLA in healthy donors. PCR primers comprised 60 Vbeta and 13 Jbeta primers. Here immunoSEQ multiplex PCR was the method, and the copy in TCRdb shows in-frame clones only, minus some. Counted here are some 200,000 clones, around 80% occurring once; the ten biggest clones make up 0.22%. Sequencing was carried out using PBMCs. The receptors stem from a girl aged 2 to 9 in good health and CMV-seronegative.

V is TRBV2 and J is TRBJ1-1, with D unresolved. In germline, CDR1 is SNHLY, CDR2 FYNNEI. Between the trimmed V and J ends, which lost 6 bases and 8 bases, there was a span of 7 bases. The CDR3 is 10 residues long. CDR3 bases: TGTGCCAGCAGAACGGAGGAAGCTTTCTTT. This codes for CASRTEEAFF.

The chain is built from TRBV9 and TRBJ2-7, with 7 bases identical to TRBD1. The CDR3 sequence is 16 residues long. Germline CDR1 reads SGDLS; CDR2 reads YYNGEE. Germline trimming cut 2 bases from V and 5 bases from J; bases unmatched to any gene: 13. In nucleotides, the CDR3 is TGTGCCAGCAGCGTTTCTAGTGGGACAGCGCAGCACGAGCAGTACTTC. Its protein is CASSVSSGTAQHEQYF.

The chain uses TRBV7-2 and TRBJ1-5; D gene uncertain. The CDR3 has 15 residues. Germline loops: CDR1 SGHTA, CDR2 FQGNSA. The V gene lost 4 bases and the J gene lost 5 bases, with 15 bases spanning the gap. The CDR3 protein is CASSSPSSVDQPQHF. The CDR3 region has the DNA TGTGCCAGCAGCTCGCCCAGCAGCGTCGATCAGCCCCAGCATTTT.

The gene calls are TRBV5-1 and TRBJ2-2, with TRBD1 matching 8 bases. V trimming: 0 bases; J trimming: 4 bases; junction bases outside the gene matches: 8. The CDR3 has 17 amino acids. The germline CDR1 and CDR2 sequences are SGHRS and YFSETQ. In DNA, the CDR3 is TGCGCCAGCAGCTTGGTTGGGACAGGTTCTTCCACCGGGGAGCTGTTTTTT. This sequence encodes CASSLVGTGSSTGELFF.

The chain links TRBV5-1 to TRBJ2-7; a possible D gene is TRBD1 (6 bases). V shed 4 bases and J shed 0 bases, with 14 bases lying between them. This CDR3 is built from 15 residues. Germline V gene sequence: CDR1 SGHRS, CDR2 YFSETQ. The CDR3 DNA sequence: TGCGCCAGCAGCCTCTACTGGACAGTCTCCTACGAGCAGTACTTC. Translating gives CASSLYWTVSYEQYF. Drawing the rest from reference TRBV5-1 and TRBJ2-7, the complete variable domain is KAGVTQTPRYLIKTRGQQVTLSCSPISGHRSVSWYQQTPGQGLQFLFEYFSETQRNKGNFPGRFSGRQFSNSRSEMNVSTLELGDSALYLCASSLYWTVSYEQYFGPGTRLTVT.

The rearrangement links TRBV10-1 to TRBJ2-4; TRBD2 matches 7 bases. The CDR3 spans 14 residues. Germline V gene lookup returns CDR1 WNHNN and CDR2 SYGVQD (reference sequence). The V gene end was trimmed by 4 bases and the J gene end by 2 bases; junction bases not matched to a gene: 2. This CDR3 is CASSGGGSKNIQYF. As DNA, the CDR3 is TGCGCCAGCAGTGGCGGGGGATCCAAAAACATTCAGTACTTC.

The chain has TRBV5-1 and TRBJ2-1, with a weak D call TRBD2 (6 bases). The CDR3 sequence is 12 residues long. CDR1 SGHRS and CDR2 YFSETQ come from the germline V gene. Trimming left V 2 bases short and J 9 bases short, with 9 bases between. For the CDR3, the DNA is TGCGCCAGCAGCTTTTCCGGGGGTGAGCAGTTCTTC. This sequence encodes CASSFSGGEQFF.